Listed below are T cell receptor beta chains from one sample, sequenced in a study of T cells after yellow fever vaccination. TCRdb reprocessed the 5' RACE reads with MiXCR, giving one entry per CDR3 protein. The data hold about 300,000 distinct CDR3 sequences, with approximately 10% observed a single time. This specimen was CD4+ T cells sorted from PBMCs, taken 5 days after the yellow fever booster vaccination. These TCRs come from a man between 18 and 29 years old who received the YFV17D yellow fever vaccine. CDR3s include the opening cysteine and the closing phenylalanine or tryptophan. Fields, in order: clone size, V gene, CDR3 length, D gene, J gene, CDR3 protein, CDR3 DNA. D genes are given only for firm matches. Not every row has a clone size; where given, it reads once, few, many or a size class.

abundance: .; v_gene: TRBV7-2; len: 16; d_gene: TRBD2; j_gene: TRBJ2-3; CDR3aa: CASRSAGLAGTDTQYF; CDR3nt: TGTGCCAGCAGGTCAGCTGGACTAGCCGGCACAGATACGCAGTATTTT
abundance: many; v_gene: TRBV6-1; len: 14; d_gene: .; j_gene: TRBJ1-1; CDR3aa: CASSARQADTEAFF; CDR3nt: TGTGCCAGCAGTGCGAGACAGGCCGACACTGAAGCTTTCTTT
abundance: .; v_gene: TRBV24-1; len: 18; d_gene: TRBD2; j_gene: TRBJ2-1; CDR3aa: CATSAPPGLAGGGPEQFF; CDR3nt: TGTGCCACCAGTGCCCCCCCCGGACTAGCGGGGGGGGGGCCGGAGCAGTTCTTC
abundance: few; v_gene: TRBV7-9; len: 14; d_gene: .; j_gene: TRBJ1-1; CDR3aa: CASSHPRQGTEAFF; CDR3nt: TGTGCCAGCAGCCACCCCCGACAAGGAACTGAAGCTTTCTTT
abundance: many; v_gene: TRBV4-3; len: 14; d_gene: .; j_gene: TRBJ1-3; CDR3aa: CASSQELAGDTIYF; CDR3nt: TGCGCCAGCAGCCAAGAGCTCGCCGGGGACACCATATATTTT
abundance: many; v_gene: TRBV7-3; len: 12; d_gene: .; j_gene: TRBJ2-3; CDR3aa: CASSLDQDTQYF; CDR3nt: TGTGCCAGCAGCTTGGACCAAGATACGCAGTATTTT
abundance: .; v_gene: TRBV4-1; len: 16; d_gene: .; j_gene: TRBJ1-2; CDR3aa: CASSQDPGGTSYGYTF; CDR3nt: TGCGCCAGCAGCCAGGATCCCGGCGGGACGTCGTATGGCTACACCTTC
abundance: few; v_gene: TRBV6-5; len: 15; d_gene: TRBD1; j_gene: TRBJ1-2; CDR3aa: CASRIPGQGGAGYTF; CDR3nt: TGTGCCAGCAGGATACCGGGACAGGGAGGCGCGGGCTACACCTTC
abundance: many; v_gene: TRBV18; len: 13; d_gene: .; j_gene: TRBJ2-5; CDR3aa: CASSLQGAETQYF; CDR3nt: TGTGCCAGCTCACTACAGGGTGCAGAGACCCAGTACTTC
abundance: few; v_gene: TRBV4-3; len: 14; d_gene: .; j_gene: TRBJ2-5; CDR3aa: CASSQSALGETQYF; CDR3nt: TGCGCCAGCAGCCAATCGGCCCTAGGAGAGACCCAGTACTTC
abundance: .; v_gene: TRBV24-1; len: 14; d_gene: .; j_gene: TRBJ1-1; CDR3aa: CATSDPGKGTEAFF; CDR3nt: TGTGCCACCAGTGATCCGGGGAAGGGAACTGAAGCTTTCTTT
abundance: few; v_gene: TRBV7-2; len: 13; d_gene: .; j_gene: TRBJ2-1; CDR3aa: CASSRGGGGEQFF; CDR3nt: TGTGCCAGCAGCAGAGGGGGAGGCGGTGAGCAGTTCTTC
abundance: few; v_gene: TRBV7-3; len: 13; d_gene: .; j_gene: TRBJ2-7; CDR3aa: CASSLLPAYEQYF; CDR3nt: TGTGCCAGCAGCTTACTTCCCGCCTACGAGCAGTACTTC
abundance: .; v_gene: TRBV7-2; len: 14; d_gene: .; j_gene: TRBJ1-1; CDR3aa: CASSIWTHGTEAFF; CDR3nt: TGTGCCAGCAGCATCTGGACTCATGGAACTGAAGCTTTCTTT
abundance: .; v_gene: TRBV3-1; len: 15; d_gene: .; j_gene: TRBJ2-3; CDR3aa: CASSQGTGARDTQYF; CDR3nt: TGTGCCAGCAGCCAAGGAACGGGGGCGAGGGATACGCAGTATTTT
abundance: many; v_gene: TRBV6-5; len: 15; d_gene: .; j_gene: TRBJ2-6; CDR3aa: CASSYGVSGANVLTF; CDR3nt: TGTGCCAGCAGTTATGGGGTGTCTGGGGCCAACGTCCTGACTTTC
abundance: many; v_gene: TRBV7-9; len: 11; d_gene: .; j_gene: TRBJ1-1; CDR3aa: CASSPGGPAFF; CDR3nt: TGTGCCAGCAGCCCCGGAGGCCCAGCTTTCTTT
abundance: few; v_gene: TRBV4-3; len: 15; d_gene: .; j_gene: TRBJ1-1; CDR3aa: CASSQDTGAQTEAFF; CDR3nt: TGCGCCAGCAGCCAAGATACCGGGGCTCAAACTGAAGCTTTCTTT
abundance: few; v_gene: TRBV5-1; len: 14; d_gene: .; j_gene: TRBJ1-2; CDR3aa: CASSSPGGRYGYTF; CDR3nt: TGCGCCAGCAGTTCCCCTGGAGGGCGGTATGGCTACACCTTC
abundance: few; v_gene: TRBV20-1; len: 14; d_gene: TRBD1; j_gene: TRBJ1-2; CDR3aa: CSARGDRGRDGYTF; CDR3nt: TGCAGTGCTAGGGGGGACAGGGGTCGGGATGGCTACACCTTC
abundance: many; v_gene: TRBV7-6; len: 14; d_gene: .; j_gene: TRBJ2-3; CDR3aa: CASRPGLRTDTQYF; CDR3nt: TGTGCCAGCAGGCCGGGCTTACGCACAGATACGCAGTATTTT
abundance: few; v_gene: TRBV7-9; len: 14; d_gene: .; j_gene: TRBJ1-4; CDR3aa: CASSFTQGNEKLFF; CDR3nt: TGTGCCAGCAGCTTCACCCAGGGTAATGAAAAACTGTTTTTT
abundance: many; v_gene: TRBV4-2; len: 17; d_gene: .; j_gene: TRBJ1-2; CDR3aa: CASSQTGPGEANYGYTF; CDR3nt: TGTGCCAGCAGCCAAACAGGGCCTGGAGAGGCTAACTATGGCTACACCTTC
abundance: .; v_gene: TRBV6-2/TRBV6-3; len: 16; d_gene: TRBD1; j_gene: TRBJ1-1; CDR3aa: CASSATQGAQAYEAFF; CDR3nt: TGTGCCAGCAGTGCTACTCAGGGGGCGCAGGCATATGAAGCTTTCTTT
abundance: few; v_gene: TRBV6-2/TRBV6-3; len: 17; d_gene: .; j_gene: TRBJ1-6; CDR3aa: CASRHAGTKGYNSPLHF; CDR3nt: TGTGCCAGCAGACACGCCGGGACGAAGGGCTATAATTCACCCCTCCACTTT
abundance: .; v_gene: TRBV7-2; len: 13; d_gene: .; j_gene: TRBJ1-2; CDR3aa: CASSLATGDGYTF; CDR3nt: TGTGCCAGCAGCTTAGCGACCGGGGATGGCTACACCTTC
abundance: .; v_gene: TRBV7-9; len: 14; d_gene: .; j_gene: TRBJ1-2; CDR3aa: CASSLPGIDYGYTF; CDR3nt: TGTGCCAGCAGCTTACCGGGGATCGACTATGGCTACACCTTC
abundance: few; v_gene: TRBV20-1; len: 15; d_gene: TRBD2; j_gene: TRBJ2-7; CDR3aa: CSARDTGLASYEQYF; CDR3nt: TGCAGTGCTAGAGACACAGGACTAGCCTCCTACGAGCAGTACTTC
abundance: many; v_gene: TRBV5-1; len: 15; d_gene: .; j_gene: TRBJ2-1; CDR3aa: CASSLAGQGYNEQFF; CDR3nt: TGTGCCAGCAGCTTAGCGGGACAGGGCTACAATGAGCAGTTCTTC
abundance: .; v_gene: TRBV4-2; len: 18; d_gene: TRBD2; j_gene: TRBJ2-2; CDR3aa: CASSLKQTSGGDPGELFF; CDR3nt: TGTGCCAGCAGCCTGAAGCAGACTAGCGGGGGGGATCCCGGGGAGCTGTTTTTT
abundance: .; v_gene: TRBV7-3; len: 13; d_gene: .; j_gene: TRBJ2-7; CDR3aa: CASSGGTSDEQYF; CDR3nt: TGTGCCAGCTCAGGGGGGACTTCAGACGAGCAGTACTTC
abundance: few; v_gene: TRBV6-5; len: 16; d_gene: .; j_gene: TRBJ1-4; CDR3aa: CASSYSIGQGSEKLFF; CDR3nt: TGTGCCAGCAGTTACTCGATCGGGCAGGGGAGTGAAAAACTGTTTTTT
abundance: few; v_gene: TRBV5-4; len: 14; d_gene: TRBD1; j_gene: TRBJ1-5; CDR3aa: CASSLDRAEQPQHF; CDR3nt: TGTGCCAGCAGCCTGGACAGGGCGGAGCAGCCCCAGCATTTT